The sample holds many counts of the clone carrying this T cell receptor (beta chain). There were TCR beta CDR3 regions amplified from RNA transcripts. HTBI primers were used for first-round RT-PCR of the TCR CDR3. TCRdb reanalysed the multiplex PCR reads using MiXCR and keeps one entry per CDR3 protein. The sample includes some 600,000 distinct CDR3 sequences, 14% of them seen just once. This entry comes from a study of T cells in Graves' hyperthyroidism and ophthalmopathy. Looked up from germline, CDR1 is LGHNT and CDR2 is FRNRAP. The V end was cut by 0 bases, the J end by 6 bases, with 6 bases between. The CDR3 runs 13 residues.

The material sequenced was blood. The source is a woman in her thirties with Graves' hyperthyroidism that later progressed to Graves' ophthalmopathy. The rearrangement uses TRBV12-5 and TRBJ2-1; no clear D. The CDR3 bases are TGTGCTAGTGGTTTGGTAGTTGCCAATGAGCAGTTCTTC. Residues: CASGLVVANEQFF.